The 18 T cell receptor beta chains reported below all come from one sample, sequenced in a study of blood T cell repertoires in COVID-19 (TCRdb year 2020). Libraries were prepared through the immunoSEQ multiplex PCR assay. Sourced from immuneACCESS, this table was stored by TCRdb with only in-frame sequences that have V and J called. A share of the clones is absent; for the studies checked, an unresolved V gene accounts for under half, and the remainder has no known explanation. For this sample the table gives under 95,000 clones, of which roughly 90% were detected only once. 15% to 20% of the sample is in the top ten clones. What was sequenced was peripheral blood. The receptors stem from an elderly woman with acute or convalescent COVID-19.

Here the CDR3 reads CASRDWRTDTQYF. CDR3 coding DNA: TGTGCCAGTCGGGACTGGAGAACAGATACGCAGTATTTT. The chain recombines TRBV6-4 with TRBJ2-3; maybe TRBD2 (6 bases). The CDR3 runs 13 residues. V was trimmed by 9 bases and J by 3 bases, leaving 13 bases between them. Germline CDR1 is MRHNA and CDR2 is SNTAGT.

The chain couples TRBV5-1 to TRBJ1-2, with TRBD1 identical over 9 bases. Per germline, CDR1 SGHRS and CDR2 YFSETQ. The CDR3 loop spans 13 amino acids. V dropped 4 bases and J dropped 8; count of bases not matched to a gene: 6. The CDR3 here is CASSRTGDSGYTF. CDR3 nucleotide sequence: TGCGCCAGCAGCCGGACAGGGGACTCCGGCTACACCTTC.

The chain combines TRBV6-5 with TRBJ2-7; 7 bases line up with TRBD1. The trim removed 8 bases at V and 4 bases at J, leaving 8 bases unmatched. Per germline, CDR1 MNHEY and CDR2 SVGAGI. The CDR3 contains 13 residues. Here the CDR3 reads CASRRTGKYEQYF. The CDR3 DNA sequence: TGTGCCAGCCGCAGGACAGGAAAATACGAGCAGTACTTC.

The chain employs TRBV19 and TRBJ1-3, with D tentatively TRBD1 (6 bases). Per the germline V gene, CDR1 is LNHDA and CDR2 is SQIVND (reference sequence). Trimming took 6 bases from V and 1 from J, leaving 10 bases between them. The CDR3 has 14 amino acids. The CDR3 loop is CASSSRGSGNTIYF. CDR3 coding DNA: TGTGCCAGTAGCTCGAGGGGGTCTGGAAACACCATATATTTT. Based on the CDR3 plus reference TRBV19 and TRBJ1-3, the full variable domain is DGGITQSPKYLFRKEGQNVTLSCEQNLNHDAMYWYRQDPGQGLRLIYYSQIVNDFQKGDIAEGYSVSREKKESFPLTVTSAQKNPTAFYLCASSSRGSGNTIYFGEGSWLTVV.

The V gene is TRBV19, the J gene TRBJ2-7, with D uncertain. CDR3 size: 13 residues. Germline V gene data show CDR1 as LNHDA and CDR2 as SQIVND (reference sequence). The V gene lost 4 bases and the J gene lost 4 bases, with 11 bases spanning the gap. CDR3 region: CASSRTRFYEQYF. CDR3 DNA: TGTGCCAGTAGTAGAACAAGATTTTACGAGCAGTACTTC. Full variable domain (outside the CDR3, taken from reference TRBV19 and TRBJ2-7): DGGITQSPKYLFRKEGQNVTLSCEQNLNHDAMYWYRQDPGQGLRLIYYSQIVNDFQKGDIAEGYSVSREKKESFPLTVTSAQKNPTAFYLCASSRTRFYEQYFGPGTRLTVT.

This chain links TRBV6-5 with TRBJ1-3, with no clear D. Germline values: CDR1 MNHEY, CDR2 SVGAGI. V was cut by 8 bases and J by 0 bases, with 5 bases left in between. CDR3 size: 12 residues. The CDR3 nucleotides are TGTGCCAGCTCCATCTCTGGAAACACCATATATTTT. It specifies CASSISGNTIYF.

The genes are TRBV18 and TRBJ2-5, with a possible D match to TRBD1 (5 bases). In germline, CDR1 is KGHSH, CDR2 LQKENI. V was cut by 2 bases and J by 5 bases, with 15 bases left in between. The CDR3 length is 15 residues. The CDR3 loop is CASSPVQGLDETQYF. The CDR3 DNA is TGTGCCAGCTCACCAGTCCAGGGCCTGGATGAGACCCAGTACTTC.

The chain recombines TRBV19 with TRBJ2-3, with no clear D. Trimming left V 3 bases short and J 10 bases short, with 17 bases between. CDR1 is LNHDA and CDR2 is SQIVND in the germline V gene (reference sequence). This CDR3 spans 14 amino acids. In nucleotides, the CDR3 is TGTGCCAGTAGTATCAGTTCTTTTATCAATGCGCAGTATTTT. Amino acid sequence: CASSISSFINAQYF. Full variable domain (rest looked up from reference TRBV19 and TRBJ2-3): DGGITQSPKYLFRKEGQNVTLSCEQNLNHDAMYWYRQDPGQGLRLIYYSQIVNDFQKGDIAEGYSVSREKKESFPLTVTSAQKNPTAFYLCASSISSFINAQYFGPGTRLTVL.

V and J are TRBV2 and TRBJ1-2, with D possibly being TRBD1 (6 bases). The germline CDR1 and CDR2 sequences are SNHLY and FYNNEI. There are 12 residues in the CDR3. Trimming removed 6 bases from V and 4 bases from J, with 9 bases in between. The CDR3 spells CASRDSSYGYTF. DNA for the CDR3: TGTGCCAGCAGGGACAGCAGCTATGGCTACACCTTC.

The chain employs TRBV5-5 and TRBJ1-4; no firm D call. The ends were cut back, 1 base at V and 0 bases at J, with 7 bases in the middle. Germline CDR1 reads SGHKS; CDR2 reads YYEKEE (reference sequence). The CDR3 loop spans 15 amino acids. CDR3 sequence: CASSLSGPTNEKLFF. The CDR3 DNA is TGTGCCAGCAGCTTGTCTGGGCCAACTAATGAAAAACTGTTTTTT.

This clone was seen more than once but under ten times. Relative to the germline gene, one junction end is altered; a read error may explain this. V usage is TRBV5-4 and J usage is TRBJ2-3; possibly TRBD2 for D (5 bases). CDR1 is SGHNT, CDR2 YYREEE, per germline (reference sequence). The CDR3 is made up of 15 amino acids. CDR3 sequence (DNA): TGTGTCAGCAGCTTCCGCGGGCGAAGCACAGATACGCAGTATTTT. Encoded protein: CVSSFRGRSTDTQYF.

V gene TRBV12-3 or TRBV12-4 combines with J gene TRBJ2-7; 7 bases fit TRBD1. The CDR3 covers 11 residues. The V segment lost 6 bases and the J segment 7 bases; nucleotides outside the gene matches: 3. The CDR3 spells CASRNRGEQYF. Written as DNA, the CDR3 is TGTGCCAGCAGAAACAGGGGTGAGCAGTACTTC.

The chain uses TRBV2 and TRBJ2-7; maybe TRBD1 (6 bases). CDR1 is SNHLY, CDR2 FYNNEI, per germline. V was trimmed by 6 bases and J by 4 bases, leaving 16 bases between them. The CDR3 has 14 residues. In nucleotides, the CDR3 is TGTGCCAGCAGGGAAACCGGGACACGGTACGAGCAGTACTTC. Translation gives CASRETGTRYEQYF.

This chain joins TRBV18 and TRBJ2-1; 7 bases map to TRBD2. Germline CDR1 KGHSH, CDR2 LQKENI. V was clipped by 3 bases and J by 9 bases; unmatched bases: 11. The CDR3 runs to 15 residues. CDR3 DNA: TGTGCCAGCTCACCCCTGGGAGCGGGGATCGGTGAGCAGTTCTTC. It specifies CASSPLGAGIGEQFF.

This clone came up once. V is TRBV4-1 and J is TRBJ2-7; D may be TRBD2 (6 bases). This CDR3 region has 16 residues. V gave up 0 bases and J gave up 1 base, with 13 bases separating them. The germline gives CDR1 MGHRA, CDR2 YSYEKL. As DNA, the CDR3 is TGCGCCAGCAGCCAAGATACTAGCATCGGGTCCTACGAGCAGTACTTC. It codes for CASSQDTSIGSYEQYF.

The gene calls are TRBV3-1 (or the pseudogene TRBV3-2) and TRBJ1-1, with TRBD1 as a possible D gene (5 bases). Germline V gene data show CDR1 as LGHDT and CDR2 as YNNKEL (reference sequence). V shed 3 bases and J shed 0 bases, with 8 bases lying between them. This CDR3 region has 14 residues. CDR3 amino acids: CASSHRGMNTEAFF. The DNA of the CDR3 is TGTGCCAGCAGCCACCGGGGGATGAACACTGAAGCTTTCTTT.

The chain has TRBV6-5 and TRBJ2-2, with 8 bases matching TRBD2. Germline loops: CDR1 MNHEY, CDR2 SVGAGI. Trimming cost V 0 bases and J 0 bases; bases outside gene matches: 0. This CDR3 has 16 residues. CDR3 in amino acids: CASSYSGRANTGELFF. The DNA for the CDR3 is TGTGCCAGCAGTTACTCCGGGAGGGCGAACACCGGGGAGCTGTTTTTT.

V gene TRBV5-1 combines with J gene TRBJ2-7; possible D gene TRBD2, 5 bases. This CDR3 contains 16 residues. The V end was cut by 0 bases, the J end by 3 bases, with 16 bases between. Germline-derived CDR1 and CDR2 are SGHRS and YFSETQ. CDR3 residues: CASSLVRGNFDYEQYF. CDR3 coding DNA: TGCGCCAGCAGCTTGGTGAGAGGGAATTTTGACTACGAGCAGTACTTC.